The 32 T cell receptor beta chains reported below all come from one sample, sequenced in a study of Ad26.COV2.S vaccination and SARS-CoV-2 variants. Data came from immunoSEQ multiplex PCR; TCRdb stores just in-frame clones and leaves some out. The data show around 380,000 clones, around nine tenths seen once. The treatment was: roughly 19 received Ad26.COV2.S at low or high dose, single or two shots; 5 received placebo; per-sample allocation not given. Vaccine and placebo recipients were sampled on day 63 after the first injection. Material: peripheral blood, obtained in a trial of Ad26.COV2.S vaccine versus placebo. The receptors shown here come from a person between 18 and 65 years old who received the Ad26.COV2.S COVID-19 vaccine or a placebo.

V is TRBV2 and J is TRBJ1-2, with D hard to call. The CDR3 consists of 11 residues. Trimming shortened V by 6 bases and J by 14 bases, and 16 bases separated the two germline ends. CDR1 is SNHLY and CDR2 is FYNNEI in the germline V gene. This chain's CDR3 is CASSLNYGETF. DNA for the CDR3: TGTGCCAGCAGCTTAAATTATGGAGAAACCTTC.

The sample holds a few counts of this clone. The CDR3 coding sequence is TGTGCCAGCAGCTTAGGGGCGGGGACAGATACGCAGTATTTT. It encodes CASSLGAGTDTQYF. The chain links TRBV7-9 to TRBJ2-3, with TRBD2 as a possible D gene (6 bases). This CDR3 is built from 14 residues. Germline CDR1 and CDR2: SEHNR and FQNEAQ (reference sequence). Trimming shortened V by 1 base and J by 3 bases, and 8 bases separated the two germline ends. Complete variable domain (other parts from reference TRBV7-9 and TRBJ2-3): DTGVSQNPRHKITKRGQNVTFRCDPISEHNRLYWYRQTLGQGPEFLTYFQNEAQLEKSRLLSDRFSAERPKGSFSTLEIQRTEQGDSAMYLCASSLGAGTDTQYFGPGTRLTVL.

The gene calls are TRBV7-9 and TRBJ2-5; a weak D match, TRBD1 (6 bases). The germline V and J ends were trimmed by 4 bases and 1 base, with 16 bases remaining between them. This CDR3 comprises 16 residues. Germline CDR1 and CDR2: SEHNR and FQNEAQ (reference sequence). For the CDR3, the DNA is TGTGCCAGCAGCTGGTATACCGGGACACCCCAAGAGACCCAGTACTTC. Its translation is CASSWYTGTPQETQYF. Supplemented by reference TRBV7-9 and TRBJ2-5, the full variable domain reads DTGVSQNPRHKITKRGQNVTFRCDPISEHNRLYWYRQTLGQGPEFLTYFQNEAQLEKSRLLSDRFSAERPKGSFSTLEIQRTEQGDSAMYLCASSWYTGTPQETQYFGPGTRLLVL.

The chain combines TRBV6-5 with TRBJ1-5; 8 nucleotides agree with TRBD1. Germline loops: CDR1 MNHEY, CDR2 SVGAGI. The ends lost 5 bases at V and 3 bases at J; junction bases unmatched: 6. The CDR3 consists of 15 residues. CDR3 loop: CASSRQDRDNQPQHF. CDR3 in DNA: TGTGCCAGCAGTAGACAGGACAGGGACAATCAGCCCCAGCATTTT.

The J gene is TRBJ2-7, the V gene TRBV10-3; TRBD1 aligns across 11 bases. Trimming at V came to 6 bases and at J to 2 bases, leaving 6 bases not matched to a gene. Germline V gene sequence: CDR1 ENHRY, CDR2 SYGVKD. This CDR3 is 15 amino acids long. In DNA form, the CDR3 reads TGTGCCATCAGCGGGACAGGGGGTGGACCCTACGAGCAGTACTTC. It specifies CAISGTGGGPYEQYF.

The chain is built from TRBV3-1 (or the pseudogene TRBV3-2) and TRBJ1-2; D uncertain. The CDR3 consists of 11 residues. Germline loops: CDR1 LGHDT, CDR2 YNNKEL (reference sequence). Between the trimmed V and J ends, which lost 2 bases and 7 bases, there was a span of 5 bases. The chain's CDR3 is CASSQRSGYTF. Written as DNA, the CDR3 is TGTGCCAGCAGCCAAAGAAGTGGCTACACCTTC.

The rearrangement joins TRBV2 to TRBJ2-7, with D possibly matching TRBD1 (6 bases). The CDR3 runs to 13 residues. V was cut by 7 bases and J by 1 base, with 11 bases left in between. Per germline, CDR1 SNHLY and CDR2 FYNNEI. CDR3 residues: CASTGQKSYEQYF. In DNA form, the CDR3 reads TGTGCCAGCACTGGACAGAAGTCCTACGAGCAGTACTTC.

The chain's CDR3 is CATRVQLNTGELFF. CDR3 DNA: TGTGCCACTCGAGTTCAGTTAAACACCGGGGAGCTGTTTTTT. The chain couples TRBV2 to TRBJ2-2, with no clear D. The CDR3 has 14 residues. Trimming pared 10 bases from V and 2 bases from J, leaving 14 bases between. From germline, CDR1 is SNHLY and CDR2 FYNNEI. The full variable domain, its missing parts supplied by reference TRBV2 and TRBJ2-2, is EPEVTQTPSHQVTQMGQEVILRCVPISNHLYFYWYRQILGQKVEFLVSFYNNEISEKSEIFDDQFSVERPDGSNFTLKIRSTKLEDSAMYFCATRVQLNTGELFFGEGSRLTVL.

V is TRBV3-1 (or the pseudogene TRBV3-2) and J is TRBJ2-3, with D uncertain. Deletions cut 2 bases from V and 3 bases from J, with 6 bases between. Germline CDR1 reads LGHDT; CDR2 reads YNNKEL (reference sequence). CDR3 length: 13 amino acids. The CDR3 protein is CASSQLSTDTQYF. For the CDR3, the DNA is TGTGCCAGCAGCCAATTAAGTACAGATACGCAGTATTTT.

The table lists this clone with a count of one. V gene TRBV18 combines with J gene TRBJ1-1; the D gene is possibly TRBD1 (5 bases). Per germline, CDR1 KGHSH and CDR2 LQKENI. The CDR3 has 16 residues. Trimming cost V 3 bases and J 4 bases, with 18 bases left between them. CDR3 in amino acids: CASSPELQGGSTEAFF. Written as DNA, the CDR3 is TGTGCCAGCTCACCTGAGTTGCAGGGAGGTAGCACTGAAGCTTTCTTT.

The V call is TRBV7-8, the J call TRBJ1-1, with 7 bases aligning to TRBD1. CDR3 size: 15 residues. V lost 1 base, J lost 5 bases, and 7 bases stayed unmatched. Germline CDR1 is SGHVS and CDR2 is FQNEAQ. DNA of the CDR3: TGTGCCAGCAGCTTAGACTACAGGGGTGGAACTGAAGCTTTCTTT. Translation: CASSLDYRGGTEAFF.

V gene TRBV6-5 combines with J gene TRBJ2-7; D is uncertain. The CDR3 consists of 11 residues. In germline, CDR1 is MNHEY, CDR2 SVGAGI. V lost 7 bases, J lost 5 bases, and 9 bases lay in between. CDR3: CASTLGHEQYF. CDR3 DNA: TGTGCCAGCACACTCGGACACGAGCAGTACTTC.

This clone showed up just once. The chain carries TRBV6-1 and TRBJ2-3; the D gene is possibly TRBD1 (6 bases). The CDR3 covers 13 residues. V lost 1 base, J lost 6 bases, and 8 bases lay in between. Germline loops: CDR1 MNHNS, CDR2 SASEGT. The CDR3 DNA follows: TGTGCCAGCAGTGAAGGGGGGCCGGATACGCAGTATTTT. Protein sequence: CASSEGGPDTQYF.

The rearrangement joins TRBV6-2 or TRBV6-3 to TRBJ2-7, with 8 bases that match TRBD1. Trimming cost V 5 bases and J 6 bases; bases outside gene matches: 3. This CDR3 comprises 12 residues. Germline assignment: CDR1 MNHEY and CDR2 SVGEGT. CDR3 region: CASSLDRGEQYF. CDR3 coding DNA: TGTGCCAGCAGTCTTGACAGGGGCGAGCAGTACTTC.

The rearrangement uses TRBV25-1 and TRBJ1-2, with D possibly matching TRBD1 (5 bases). The germline CDR1 and CDR2 sequences are MGHDK and SYGVNS. V lost 6 bases to trimming and J lost 5 bases, with 13 bases between them. CDR3 size: 13 residues. The CDR3 bases are TGTGCCAGCAGCGAGGGACGTTTTTATGGCTACACCTTC. This gives the protein CASSEGRFYGYTF.

The gene calls are TRBV18 and TRBJ1-2; D is undetermined. V was cut by 0 bases and J by 0 bases, with 8 bases left in between. The germline CDR1 and CDR2 sequences are KGHSH and LQKENI. This CDR3 contains 15 residues. CDR3: CASSPPGQANYGYTF. CDR3 nucleotides: TGTGCCAGCTCACCACCAGGGCAAGCTAACTATGGCTACACCTTC.

The chain is built from TRBV19 and TRBJ1-5; 8 positions match TRBD1. The junction had 9 bases not matched to a gene; V was cut back by 5 bases and J by 6 bases. The CDR3 is made up of 15 amino acids. Germline V gives CDR1 LNHDA, CDR2 SQIVND (reference sequence). CDR3 in DNA: TGTGCCAGTAGTTATGGGTCAGGGGGCGGTCAGCCCCAGCATTTT. This encodes CASSYGSGGGQPQHF. Using reference TRBV19 and TRBJ1-5 for the parts outside the CDR3, the full variable domain is DGGITQSPKYLFRKEGQNVTLSCEQNLNHDAMYWYRQDPGQGLRLIYYSQIVNDFQKGDIAEGYSVSREKKESFPLTVTSAQKNPTAFYLCASSYGSGGGQPQHFGDGTRLSIL.

The chain joins TRBV2 to TRBJ1-1, with D tentatively TRBD1 (5 bases). The germline gives CDR1 SNHLY, CDR2 FYNNEI. Trimming stripped 5 bases from V and 0 bases from J, with 10 bases between. CDR3 length: 14 amino acids. CDR3 DNA sequence: TGTGCCAGCAGTATAGACAGATTGAACACTGAAGCTTTCTTT. Amino acid sequence: CASSIDRLNTEAFF.

The V call is TRBV4-1, the J call TRBJ1-5, with D unclear. Germline CDR1 is MGHRA and CDR2 is YSYEKL. The ends were cut back, 0 bases at V and 5 bases at J, with 14 bases in the middle. This CDR3 comprises 16 residues. This CDR3 reads CASSQDQEGWDQPQHF. CDR3 sequence (DNA): TGCGCCAGCAGCCAAGATCAAGAAGGGTGGGATCAGCCCCAGCATTTT.

The CDR3 loop reads CASSSLWGKDYGYTF. In DNA, the CDR3 is TGTGCCAGCAGCTCCCTGTGGGGGAAGGACTATGGCTACACCTTC. The V and J genes are TRBV5-8 and TRBJ1-2, with TRBD1 as a possible D gene (5 bases). The germline CDR1 and CDR2 sequences are SGHTS and YDEGEE. The V gene lost 3 bases and the J gene lost 3 bases, with 15 bases spanning the gap. The CDR3 totals 15 residues.

This rearrangement joins TRBV6-5 to TRBJ2-7, with 7 bases that match TRBD2. Germline V gene sequence: CDR1 MNHEY, CDR2 SVGAGI. The CDR3 is 13 residues long. V lost 9 bases to trimming and J lost 3 bases; unmatched junction nucleotides: 8. As DNA, the CDR3 is TGTGCCAGTAAGTTTGGGGGGGGCTACGAGCAGTACTTC. Protein sequence: CASKFGGGYEQYF.

The V call is TRBV4-1, the J call TRBJ1-6; possible D gene TRBD1, 5 bases. The CDR3 loop spans 16 amino acids. Trimming shortened V by 3 bases and J by 5 bases, and 14 bases separated the two germline ends. CDR1 is MGHRA and CDR2 is YSYEKL in the germline V gene. The CDR3 sequence: CASSHLRGPDNSPLHF. CDR3 sequence (DNA): TGCGCCAGCAGCCACCTACGGGGCCCCGATAATTCACCCCTCCACTTT.

The V call is TRBV3-1 (or the pseudogene TRBV3-2), the J call TRBJ1-6; unclear D gene. The germline CDR1 and CDR2 sequences are LGHDT and YNNKEL (reference sequence). Trimming took 1 base from V and 10 from J, leaving 8 bases between them. This CDR3 region has 13 residues. The DNA for the CDR3 is TGTGCCAGCAGCCAAGGATCGGGCTCACCCCTCCACTTT. This translates into CASSQGSGSPLHF.

Concerning this clone itself: The germline gene is not matched at one end of the junction; a read error may be the cause. The chain carries TRBV6-5 and TRBJ2-7; 7 bases agree with TRBD1. This CDR3 has 13 amino acids. Per the germline V gene, CDR1 is MNHEY and CDR2 is SVGAGI. The CDR3 nucleotides read TGTGCCAGCAGTTCGGATACAGGGGCCGGTCTAGTTTTC. Translated: CASSSDTGAGLVF.

This chain's CDR3 is CASSARLAGISTDTQYF. The DNA of the CDR3 is TGTGCCAGCAGCGCGCGACTAGCGGGGATAAGCACAGATACGCAGTATTTT. J is TRBJ2-3 and V is TRBV9; 11 nucleotides agree with TRBD2. The CDR3 is 17 residues long. Trimming cost V 3 bases and J 0 bases; bases outside gene matches: 6. Germline V CDR1 and CDR2: SGDLS, YYNGEE. The full variable domain, rest sourced from reference TRBV9 and TRBJ2-3, is DSGVTQTPKHLITATGQRVTLRCSPRSGDLSVYWYQQSLDQGLQFLIQYYNGEERAKGNILERFSAQQFPDLHSELNLSSLELGDSALYFCASSARLAGISTDTQYFGPGTRLTVL.

The V and J genes are TRBV29-1 and TRBJ2-1; D uncertain. Germline V gene lookup returns CDR1 SQVTM and CDR2 ANQGSEA. The CDR3 is 13 residues long. V lost 1 base, J lost 13 bases, and 17 bases lay in between. CDR3 amino acids: CSVEVGIAESQFF. The CDR3 region has the DNA TGCAGCGTTGAAGTGGGTATCGCGGAGAGCCAGTTCTTC.

The J gene is TRBJ2-5, the V gene TRBV13, with TRBD2 identical over 9 bases. The CDR3 extends over 17 amino acids. After removal of 4 bases from V and 4 bases from J, the junction contained 13 bases not matched to a gene. Germline values: CDR1 PRHDT, CDR2 FYEKMQ (reference sequence). CDR3 amino acids: CASSYGPNPGLAETQYF. The CDR3 nucleotides are TGTGCCAGCAGCTACGGACCGAATCCGGGACTAGCAGAGACCCAGTACTTC.

V usage is TRBV7-6 and J usage is TRBJ1-1; D ambiguous. The CDR3 runs to 13 residues. Trimming stripped 4 bases from V and 0 bases from J, with 6 bases between. Per the germline V gene, CDR1 is SGHVS and CDR2 is FNYEAQ. In DNA form, the CDR3 reads TGTGCCAGCAGCTACTCGGTGAACACTGAAGCTTTCTTT. Its translation is CASSYSVNTEAFF. Full variable domain (missing parts from reference TRBV7-6 and TRBJ1-1): GAGVSQSPRYKVTKRGQDVALRCDPISGHVSLYWYRQALGQGPEFLTYFNYEAQQDKSGLPNDRFSAERPEGSISTLTIQRTEQRDSAMYRCASSYSVNTEAFFGQGTRLTVV.

This sequence joins TRBV3-1 (or the pseudogene TRBV3-2) and TRBJ1-1; no clear D gene. V dropped 4 bases and J dropped 5 bases, with 14 bases sitting between them. Germline lookup yields CDR1 LGHDT and CDR2 YNNKEL (reference sequence). This CDR3 is 14 amino acids long. CDR3 loop: CASSPLRAGTEAFF. The CDR3 nucleotides read TGTGCCAGCAGCCCACTAAGGGCGGGGACTGAAGCTTTCTTT.

The chain has TRBV3-1 (or the pseudogene TRBV3-2) and TRBJ1-5; D is undetermined. The CDR3 runs to 14 residues. The germline V and J ends were trimmed by 1 base and 4 bases, with 8 bases remaining between them. Germline CDR1 reads LGHDT; CDR2 reads YNNKEL (reference sequence). The CDR3 spells CASSQARANQPQHF. CDR3 nucleotides: TGTGCCAGCAGCCAAGCCCGGGCAAATCAGCCCCAGCATTTT.

This clone was counted between two and nine times. The chain joins TRBV2 to TRBJ1-2; a possible D gene is TRBD1 (6 bases). V was shortened by 6 bases and J by 0 bases, with 11 bases between the two germline ends. CDR3 length equals 14 residues. Germline V gene sequence: CDR1 SNHLY, CDR2 FYNNEI. This chain's CDR3 is CASRDDRTNYGYTF. The CDR3 region has the DNA TGTGCCAGCAGGGACGACAGGACTAACTATGGCTACACCTTC.

The V gene is TRBV5-1, the J gene TRBJ1-3; D is ambiguous. The CDR3 is 14 residues long. The germline V and J ends were trimmed by 3 bases and 4 bases, with 11 bases remaining between them. Per the germline V gene, CDR1 is SGHRS and CDR2 is YFSETQ. Here the CDR3 DNA reads TGCGCCAGCAGCTCCTATGATTGGGGAAACACCATATATTTT. Translated, it gives CASSSYDWGNTIYF.